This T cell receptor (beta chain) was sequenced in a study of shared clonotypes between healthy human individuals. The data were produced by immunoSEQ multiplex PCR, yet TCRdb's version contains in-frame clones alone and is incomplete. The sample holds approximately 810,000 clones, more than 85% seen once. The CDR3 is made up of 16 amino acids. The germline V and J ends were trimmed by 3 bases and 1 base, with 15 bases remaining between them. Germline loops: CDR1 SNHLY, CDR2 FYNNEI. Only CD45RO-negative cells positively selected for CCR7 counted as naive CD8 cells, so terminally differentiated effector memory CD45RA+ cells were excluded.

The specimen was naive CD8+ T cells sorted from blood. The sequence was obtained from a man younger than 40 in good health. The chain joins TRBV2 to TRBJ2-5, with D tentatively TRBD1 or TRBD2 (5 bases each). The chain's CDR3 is CASSEGQGGSQETQYF. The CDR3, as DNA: TGTGCCAGCAGTGAGGGGCAGGGTGGGAGCCAAGAGACCCAGTACTTC.